The 24 T cell receptor beta chains reported below all come from one sample, sequenced in a study of T-cell reconstitution after alpha-beta-depleted transplantation in children. For TCRbeta, the library was prepared with unique molecular identifiers. TCRdb recomputed calls from the PCR reads with MiXCR, one row per CDR3 protein. This table holds 750,000 to 950,000 distinct CDR3 sequences, less than 20% found once. Here the sequenced sample was PBMCs, mostly from graft donor cells, taken 360 days after TCRalphabeta/CD19-depleted stem cell transplant. The receptors derive from a male patient between 10 and 17 years old who had a stem cell transplant for acute lymphoblastic leukemia, so the T cells may come from the graft donor.

This clonotype was seen at least ten times. The genes are TRBV5-1 and TRBJ2-7; 9 nucleotides match TRBD1. CDR3 length: 16 amino acids. V lost 0 bases and J lost 3; bases outside the gene matches: 7. CDR1 SGHRS and CDR2 YFSETQ come from the germline V gene. In DNA, the CDR3 is TGCGCCAGCAGCTTGGTGGGACAGGGAAATTTCTACGAGCAGTACTTC. Translating it yields CASSLVGQGNFYEQYF.

This clonotype came up a few times. The chain couples TRBV12-3 or TRBV12-4 to TRBJ1-2, with D maybe TRBD1 (6 bases). V dropped 4 bases and J dropped 8 bases, with 11 bases sitting between them. The CDR3 totals 12 residues. CDR3 sequence reads: CASSSQGRGYTF. The CDR3 region has the DNA TGTGCCAGCAGTTCCCAGGGGAGAGGCTACACCTTC.

In its sample, this clonotype was seen a few times. The chain employs TRBV4-1 and TRBJ1-6, with 7 bases identical to TRBD1. V gave up 3 bases and J gave up 9 bases; unmatched junction bases: 5. This CDR3 is built from 14 residues. The germline V gene has CDR1 MGHRA and CDR2 YSYEKL. This chain's CDR3 is CASSHTTGTSPLHF. In DNA form, the CDR3 reads TGCGCCAGCAGCCACACGACAGGGACTTCACCCCTCCACTTT.

This clonotype has at least ten counts. This rearrangement joins TRBV10-3 to TRBJ2-3; 8 bases match TRBD1. The CDR3 contains 15 residues. The J segment lost 3 bases and the V segment lost 4 bases, leaving 6 bases of the junction unmatched. Germline V gene sequence: CDR1 ENHRY, CDR2 SYGVKD. In DNA, the CDR3 is TGTGCCATCAGTGCGGACAGGGTACAGACAGATACGCAGTATTTT. Translating gives CAISADRVQTDTQYF.

This clonotype was detected many times. The V and J genes are TRBV7-8 and TRBJ2-6, with D uncertain. Per germline, CDR1 SGHVS and CDR2 FQNEAQ. V lost 2 bases to trimming and J lost 4 bases, with 9 bases between them. CDR3 length: 15 amino acids. CDR3 DNA sequence: TGTGCCAGCAGCTTAAGGGTGGGCGGGGCCAACGTCCTGACTTTC. Protein: CASSLRVGGANVLTF. Complete variable domain (other parts from reference TRBV7-8 and TRBJ2-6): GAGVSQSPRYKVAKRGQDVALRCDPISGHVSLFWYQQALGQGPEFLTYFQNEAQLDKSGLPSDRFFAERPEGSVSTLKIQRTQQEDSAVYLCASSLRVGGANVLTFGAGSRLTVL.

This sequence joins TRBV12-3 or TRBV12-4 and TRBJ2-4; 8 nucleotides align to TRBD1. Trimming at V came to 1 base and at J to 11 bases, leaving 7 bases not matched to a gene. This CDR3 is built from 14 residues. CDR3 nucleotides: TGTGCCAGCAGTTTAGGACAGGGGAACCGGGTTCAGTACTTC. Amino acid sequence: CASSLGQGNRVQYF.

This clonotype was counted only a few times. The rearrangement uses TRBV7-9 and TRBJ2-7; tentatively, D is TRBD1 (5 bases). The CDR3 runs 14 residues. Trimming removed 4 bases from V and 4 bases from J, with 14 bases in between. The germline CDR1 and CDR2 sequences are SEHNR and FQNEAQ (reference sequence). CDR3 sequence reads: CASSSDTIPYEQYF. CDR3 in DNA: TGTGCCAGCAGCTCGGACACGATCCCTTACGAGCAGTACTTC.

The chain uses TRBV29-1 and TRBJ2-2, with unresolved D. With 4 bases removed from V and 6 bases from J, the gap between germline ends came to 6 bases. Germline V lookup: CDR1 SQVTM, CDR2 ANQGSEA. CDR3 size: 11 residues. The CDR3 nucleotides are TGCAGCGTTGCAGAAGCCGGGGAGCTGTTTTTT. Encoded protein: CSVAEAGELFF.

The table lists this clonotype with a few counts. The chain combines TRBV18 with TRBJ1-4; D call uncertain. CDR1 is KGHSH, CDR2 LQKENI, per germline. This CDR3 is 15 amino acids long. The germline V and J ends were trimmed by 3 bases and 10 bases, with 18 bases remaining between them. In DNA form, the CDR3 reads TGTGCCAGCTCACCGGTTGGCCAAGGGATTCGAAAACTGTTTTTT. Protein sequence: CASSPVGQGIRKLFF.

The rearrangement uses TRBV20-1 and TRBJ2-1; no clear D gene. V lost 0 bases and J lost 9, with 9 bases in between. CDR1 is DFQATT, CDR2 SNEGSKA, per germline (reference sequence). This CDR3 comprises 12 residues. DNA of the CDR3: TGCAGTGCTAGAGATCGGATTAGTGAGCAGTTCTTC. This codes for CSARDRISEQFF.

This clonotype has more than one count but fewer than ten. J is TRBJ1-2 and V is TRBV11-2; no clear D gene. The germline V and J ends were trimmed by 0 bases and 9 bases, with 14 bases remaining between them. Germline V gene data show CDR1 as SGHAT and CDR2 as FQNNGV. The CDR3 length is 14 residues. The CDR3 loop is CASSLDVVLGSYTF. Written as DNA, the CDR3 is TGTGCCAGCAGCTTAGATGTCGTCCTAGGGAGCTACACCTTC.

The rearrangement uses TRBV29-1 and TRBJ1-1; 8 bases fit TRBD1. V was clipped by 6 bases and J by 5 bases; unmatched bases: 8. The CDR3 loop spans 13 amino acids. Looked up from germline, CDR1 is SQVTM and CDR2 is ANQGSEA. This chain's CDR3 is CSVADRAPTEAFF. The CDR3 bases are TGCAGCGTGGCGGACAGGGCCCCTACTGAAGCTTTCTTT.

The rearrangement uses TRBV5-1 and TRBJ1-4; D unresolved. The V gene's germline CDR1 is SGHRS and CDR2 YFSETQ. Trimming stripped 4 bases from V and 1 base from J, with 14 bases between. CDR3 size: 16 residues. DNA for the CDR3: TGCGCCAGCAGCCCCTACAGTGAGATAACTAATGAAAAACTGTTTTTT. Translating gives CASSPYSEITNEKLFF.

The chain recombines TRBV18 with TRBJ2-3; 8 bases line up with TRBD1. Germline V gene data show CDR1 as KGHSH and CDR2 as LQKENI. The CDR3 consists of 16 residues. After removal of 0 bases from V and 6 bases from J, the junction contained 8 bases not matched to a gene. DNA of the CDR3: TGTGCCAGCTCACCACCCCCCCGACAGGGGTGGGATACGCAGTATTTT. It yields the protein CASSPPPRQGWDTQYF.

This chain joins TRBV6-1 and TRBJ2-5; 14 nucleotides line up with TRBD2. V shed 5 bases and J 3 bases; nucleotides not matched to a gene: 11. Germline V lookup: CDR1 MNHNS, CDR2 SASEGT. The CDR3 length is 18 residues. CDR3 protein: CASSLGLAGGPVKETQYF. CDR3 in DNA: TGTGCCAGCAGTCTCGGACTAGCGGGAGGCCCCGTAAAAGAGACCCAGTACTTC.

The rearrangement joins TRBV7-7 to TRBJ2-1; unclear D gene. This CDR3 has 15 residues. Germline lookup yields CDR1 SSHAT and CDR2 FNYEAQ (reference sequence). Trimming stripped 5 bases from V and 2 bases from J, with 13 bases between. CDR3 DNA sequence: TGTGCCAGCAGCCCCCGGGCGACCACCTACAATGAGCAGTTCTTC. Amino acid sequence: CASSPRATTYNEQFF.

The chain carries TRBV11-2 and TRBJ2-3; 8 bases line up with TRBD2. J was trimmed by 6 bases and V by 4 bases; bases with no gene match: 9. The CDR3 is 15 residues long. CDR1 and CDR2 from the germline V gene are SGHAT and FQNNGV. CDR3 in amino acids: CASSWTGGPWDTQYF. Written as DNA, the CDR3 is TGTGCCAGCAGCTGGACGGGAGGGCCCTGGGATACGCAGTATTTT.

The V call is TRBV4-1, the J call TRBJ2-7; TRBD1 might be the D (6 bases). The CDR3 is 16 residues long. Between the trimmed V and J ends, which lost 2 bases and 0 bases, there was a span of 14 bases. Germline V gene data show CDR1 as MGHRA and CDR2 as YSYEKL. CDR3 sequence: CASSQPGTLSSYEQYF. CDR3 DNA: TGCGCCAGCAGCCAACCCGGGACATTGAGCTCCTACGAGCAGTACTTC.

A few counts support this clonotype. V and J are TRBV28 and TRBJ1-5, with a weak D call TRBD1 (5 bases). This CDR3 is 15 amino acids long. CDR1 is MDHEN, CDR2 SYDVKM, per germline. V lost 1 base and J lost 7, with 14 bases in between. The CDR3 sequence: CASSLSPGTSQPQHF. CDR3 DNA: TGTGCCAGCAGTTTATCCCCCGGGACGTCACAGCCCCAGCATTTT.

The chain couples TRBV29-1 to TRBJ1-2; no clear D. V lost 7 bases and J lost 4, with 19 bases in between. CDR1 is SQVTM, CDR2 ANQGSEA, per germline. The CDR3 contains 14 residues. The CDR3 here is CSANAPKDGYGYTF. The CDR3 DNA reads TGCAGCGCAAACGCCCCGAAGGATGGCTATGGCTACACCTTC.

CDR3 coding DNA: TGTGCCAGCAGCTTGGGACATGAGGGAACCGGGGAGCTGTTTTTT. It translates to CASSLGHEGTGELFF. The V gene is TRBV5-4, the J gene TRBJ2-2, with D maybe TRBD2 (5 bases). V was cut by 0 bases and J by 5 bases, with 11 bases left in between. From germline, CDR1 is SGHNT and CDR2 YYREEE (reference sequence). The CDR3 totals 15 residues.

This sequence joins TRBV9 and TRBJ2-1; D not certain. The CDR3 is 14 residues long. Trimming pared 3 bases from V and 0 bases from J, leaving 7 bases between. Germline V gene lookup returns CDR1 SGDLS and CDR2 YYNGEE. In DNA form, the CDR3 reads TGTGCCAGCAGCGCCTCGGCCTCCTACAATGAGCAGTTCTTC. This gives the protein CASSASASYNEQFF.

This chain's CDR3 is CATSRATSGSVYEQYF. The CDR3 coding sequence is TGTGCCACCAGCAGGGCCACTAGCGGGAGCGTCTACGAGCAGTACTTC. The chain uses TRBV15 and TRBJ2-7; 11 bases match TRBD2. J gave up 3 bases and V 3 bases, and 7 bases lay outside the gene matches. Germline V gene sequence: CDR1 LNHNV, CDR2 YYDKDF (reference sequence). The CDR3 runs to 16 residues.

The V gene is TRBV15, the J gene TRBJ2-7; 7 positions match TRBD1. The germline gives CDR1 LNHNV, CDR2 YYDKDF (reference sequence). This CDR3 has 16 amino acids. J gave up 6 bases and V 0 bases, and 11 bases lay outside the gene matches. The CDR3: CATSRDPGTVPTEQYF. The CDR3, as DNA: TGTGCCACCAGCAGAGATCCGGGGACAGTTCCAACCGAGCAGTACTTC.